This T cell receptor beta chain is from a study of T cells in localized non-small cell lung cancer. This table comes from immunoSEQ multiplex PCR, and its TCRdb copy is limited to in-frame clones, with some not included. The sample lists under 30,000 clones, approximately 90% occurring once. Specimen: peripheral blood, collected before any cancer treatment. The origin of this receptor is a woman aged 35 to 70 with stage I lung adenocarcinoma.

The CDR3 region is CASSTTGGTNQPQHF. The CDR3 nucleotides read TGTGCCAGCAGCACTACAGGGGGCACAAATCAGCCCCAGCATTTT. The rearrangement links TRBV6-1 to TRBJ1-5, with 9 positions matching TRBD1. CDR1 and CDR2 from the germline V gene are MNHNS and SASEGT. The ends lost 6 bases at V and 4 bases at J; junction bases unmatched: 7. The CDR3 consists of 15 residues.